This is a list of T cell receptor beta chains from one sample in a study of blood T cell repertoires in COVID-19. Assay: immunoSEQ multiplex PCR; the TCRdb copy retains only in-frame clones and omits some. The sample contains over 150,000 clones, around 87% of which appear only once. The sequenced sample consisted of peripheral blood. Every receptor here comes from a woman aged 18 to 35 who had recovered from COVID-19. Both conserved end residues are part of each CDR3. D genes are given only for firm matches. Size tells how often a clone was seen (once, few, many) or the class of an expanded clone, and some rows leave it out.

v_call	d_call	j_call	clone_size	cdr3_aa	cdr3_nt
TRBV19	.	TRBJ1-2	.	CASSPNSNYGYTF	TGTGCCAGTAGCCCCAACAGTAACTATGGCTACACCTTC
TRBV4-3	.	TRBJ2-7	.	CASSQVSGAGLYEQYF	TGCGCCAGCAGCCAAGTATCTGGTGCGGGGCTGTACGAGCAGTACTTC
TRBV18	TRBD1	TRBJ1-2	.	CASSPQQGAISLGYTF	TGTGCCAGCTCACCGCAACAGGGGGCGATCTCCTTGGGCTACACCTTC
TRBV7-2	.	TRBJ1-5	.	CASSLDSSSNQPQHF	TGTGCCAGCAGCTTAGACAGTAGTAGCAATCAGCCCCAGCATTTT
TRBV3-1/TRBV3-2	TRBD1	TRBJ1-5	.	CASSHLPGTGGNQPQHF	TGTGCCAGCAGCCATCTCCCCGGGACAGGGGGAAATCAGCCCCAGCATTTT
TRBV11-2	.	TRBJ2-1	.	CASSRTNEQFF	TGTGCCAGCAGCCGGACTAATGAGCAGTTCTTC
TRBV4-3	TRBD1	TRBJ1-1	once	CASSQDLYLKGARNTEAFF	TGCGCCAGCAGCCAAGATCTATACCTTAAGGGGGCAAGGAACACTGAAGCTTTCTTT
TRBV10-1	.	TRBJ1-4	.	CASSESGADEKLFF	TGCGCCAGCAGTGAGTCGGGGGCCGACGAAAAACTGTTTTTT
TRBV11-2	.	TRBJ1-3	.	CASSRGSSGNTIYF	TGTGCCAGCAGCCGGGGGTCCTCTGGAAACACCATATATTTT
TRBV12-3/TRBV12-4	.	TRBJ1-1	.	CAGSSRGGTEAFF	TGTGCCGGCAGCAGCAGGGGTGGCACTGAAGCTTTCTTT
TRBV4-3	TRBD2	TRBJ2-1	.	CASSQDLTASGTMGNEQFF	TGCGCCAGCAGCCAAGATCTTACGGCTAGCGGGACTATGGGCAATGAGCAGTTCTTC
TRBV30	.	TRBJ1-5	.	CAWSIRSNQPQHF	TGTGCCTGGAGTATCCGTAGCAATCAGCCCCAGCATTTT
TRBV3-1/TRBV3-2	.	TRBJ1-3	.	CASQRLGTASSGNTIYF	TGTGCCAGCCAAAGATTGGGCACAGCAAGCTCTGGAAACACCATATATTTT
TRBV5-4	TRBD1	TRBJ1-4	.	CASSLDGGQTEKLFF	TGTGCCAGCAGCTTGGACGGGGGACAGACGGAAAAACTGTTTTTT
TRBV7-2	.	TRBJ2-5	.	CASSLGGDQETQYF	TGTGCCAGCAGCTTAGGGGGGGACCAAGAGACCCAGTACTTC
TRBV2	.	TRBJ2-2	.	CASRAGTWTNTGELFF	TGTGCCAGCAGAGCCGGGACTTGGACCAACACCGGGGAGCTGTTTTTT
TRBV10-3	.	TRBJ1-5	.	CAISSRQQPQHF	TGTGCCATCAGTAGCCGACAGCAGCCCCAGCATTTT
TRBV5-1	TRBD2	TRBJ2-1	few	CASSSEPGGAENEQFF	TGCGCCAGCAGCTCTGAGCCCGGGGGGGCGGAGAATGAGCAGTTCTTC
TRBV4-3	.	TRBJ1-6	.	CASSQDSHNSPLHF	TGCGCCAGCAGCCAGGACAGCCATAATTCACCCCTCCACTTT
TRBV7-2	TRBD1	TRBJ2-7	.	CASSPDRTNSYEQYF	TGTGCCAGCAGCCCGGACAGGACAAATTCCTACGAGCAGTACTTC
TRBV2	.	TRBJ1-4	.	CASKPGTTNEKLFF	TGTGCCAGCAAGCCAGGGACAACTAATGAAAAACTGTTTTTT
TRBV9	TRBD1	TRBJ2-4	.	CASSVGTGRHIQYF	TGTGCCAGCAGCGTCGGGACAGGGCGGCACATTCAGTACTTC
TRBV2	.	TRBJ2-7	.	CASSVRQEQYF	TGTGCCAGCAGTGTTAGACAGGAGCAGTACTTC